This TCR beta chain was identified in a study of T cells after yellow fever vaccination. Looking at the study overall: Preparation of fractions with low cell numbers was performed using SMART-Seq v4 Ultra Low Input. Overall study results and limits: Within FACS-sorted repertoires, abundant clonotypes contaminating from the bulk population could be present. CD4 and CD8 compartments shared a small share of clonotypes, likely from convergent recombination. Weaker overall, the secondary response nonetheless peaked faster (day 5 versus 15).

TCRdb reanalysed the 5' RACE reads using MiXCR and keeps one entry per CDR3 protein. The data contain around 140,000 distinct CDR3 sequences, 6.6% of them seen just once; the ten biggest clones take up approximately 0.67%. J was trimmed by 2 bases and V by 4 bases; bases with no gene match: 7. The CDR3 covers 15 residues. Germline CDR1 reads MNHEY; CDR2 reads SVGAGI. This clonotype came up many times. Its specificity is not known. V usage is TRBV6-5 and J usage is TRBJ1-2; 7 nucleotides match TRBD1. The TCR sequence derives from a man aged 30 to 39 who received the YFV17D yellow fever vaccine. This specimen was CD4+ T cells sorted from PBMCs, taken 10 days after the yellow fever booster vaccination. CDR3 nucleotides: TGTGCCAGCAGTTCACCGGGACAGATAAACTATGGCTACACCTTC. Protein sequence: CASSSPGQINYGYTF.